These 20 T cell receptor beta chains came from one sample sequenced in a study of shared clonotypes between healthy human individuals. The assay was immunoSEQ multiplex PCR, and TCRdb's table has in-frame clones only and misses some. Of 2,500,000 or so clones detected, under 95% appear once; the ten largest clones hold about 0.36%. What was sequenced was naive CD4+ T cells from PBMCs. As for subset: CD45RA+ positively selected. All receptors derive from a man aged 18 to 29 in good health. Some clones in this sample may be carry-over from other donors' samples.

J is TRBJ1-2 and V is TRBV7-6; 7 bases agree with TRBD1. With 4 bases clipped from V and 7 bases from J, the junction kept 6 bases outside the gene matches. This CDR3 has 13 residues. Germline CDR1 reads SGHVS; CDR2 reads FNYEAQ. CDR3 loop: CASSSDRASGYTF. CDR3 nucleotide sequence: TGTGCCAGCAGCTCTGACAGGGCTTCTGGCTACACCTTC.

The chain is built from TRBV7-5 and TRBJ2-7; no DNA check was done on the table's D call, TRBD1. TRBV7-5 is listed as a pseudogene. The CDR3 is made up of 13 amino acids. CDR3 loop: CVRSEHLNYEQYF. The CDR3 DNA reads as TGTGTCAGAAGCGAACATTTAAACTACGAGCAGTACTTC.

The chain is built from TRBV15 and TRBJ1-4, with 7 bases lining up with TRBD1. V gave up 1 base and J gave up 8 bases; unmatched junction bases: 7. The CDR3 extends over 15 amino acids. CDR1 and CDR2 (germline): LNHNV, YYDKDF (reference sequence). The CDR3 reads CATSRAGGKGEKLFF. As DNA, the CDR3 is TGTGCCACCAGCAGAGCAGGGGGAAAGGGGGAAAAACTGTTTTTT. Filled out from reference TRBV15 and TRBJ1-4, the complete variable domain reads DAMVIQNPRYQVTQFGKPVTLSCSQTLNHNVMYWYQQKSSQAPKLLFHYYDKDFNNEADTPDNFQSRRPNTSFCFLDIRSPGLGDTAMYLCATSRAGGKGEKLFFGSGTQLSVL.

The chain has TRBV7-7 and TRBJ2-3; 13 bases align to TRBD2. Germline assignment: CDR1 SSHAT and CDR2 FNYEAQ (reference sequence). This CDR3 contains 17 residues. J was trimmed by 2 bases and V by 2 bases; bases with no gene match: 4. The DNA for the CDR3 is TGTGCCAGCAGCTTATTCGGGACTAGCGGGATCACAGATACGCAGTATTTT. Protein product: CASSLFGTSGITDTQYF. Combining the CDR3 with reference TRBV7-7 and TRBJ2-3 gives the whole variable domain GAGVSQSPRYKVTKRGQDVTLRCDPISSHATLYWYQQALGQGPEFLTYFNYEAQPDKSGLPSDRFSAERPEGSISTLTIQRTEQRDSAMYRCASSLFGTSGITDTQYFGPGTRLTVL.

The CDR3 nucleotides are TGTGCCAGCAGCCACGATGCGGTCCAAGGTGATACGCAGTATTTT. This encodes CASSHDAVQGDTQYF. The rearrangement links TRBV7-3 to TRBJ2-3; D call uncertain. The germline gives CDR1 SGHTA, CDR2 FQGTGA. Trimming removed 5 bases from V and 6 bases from J, with 18 bases in between. The CDR3 totals 15 residues.

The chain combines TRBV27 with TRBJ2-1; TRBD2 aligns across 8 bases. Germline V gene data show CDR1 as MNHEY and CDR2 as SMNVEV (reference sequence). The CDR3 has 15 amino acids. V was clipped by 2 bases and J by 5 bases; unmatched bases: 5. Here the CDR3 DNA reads TGTGCCAGCAGTTTACCCGGACTAGCTGACAATGAGCAGTTCTTC. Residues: CASSLPGLADNEQFF.

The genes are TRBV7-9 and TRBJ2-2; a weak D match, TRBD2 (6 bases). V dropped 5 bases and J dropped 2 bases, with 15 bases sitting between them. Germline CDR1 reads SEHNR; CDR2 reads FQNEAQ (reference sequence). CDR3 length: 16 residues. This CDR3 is CASSPSGRDNTGELFF. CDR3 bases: TGTGCCAGCAGCCCGTCGGGGCGGGATAACACCGGGGAGCTGTTTTTT.

CDR3 amino acids: CASSSPRAFNVLTF. The CDR3 DNA is TGTGCCAGCAGTTCCCCTCGGGCCTTCAACGTCCTGACTTTC. The V call is TRBV11-2, the J call TRBJ2-6; D gene ambiguous. The CDR3 covers 14 residues. CDR1 and CDR2 (germline): SGHAT, FQNNGV. The V gene lost 6 bases and the J gene lost 9 bases, with 15 bases spanning the gap.

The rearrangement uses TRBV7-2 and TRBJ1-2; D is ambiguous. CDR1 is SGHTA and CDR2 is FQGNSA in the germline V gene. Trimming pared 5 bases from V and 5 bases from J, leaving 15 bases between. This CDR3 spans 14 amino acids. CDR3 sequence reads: CASSPPQLSYGYTF. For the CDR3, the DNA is TGTGCCAGCAGCCCCCCTCAGCTCTCATATGGCTACACCTTC.

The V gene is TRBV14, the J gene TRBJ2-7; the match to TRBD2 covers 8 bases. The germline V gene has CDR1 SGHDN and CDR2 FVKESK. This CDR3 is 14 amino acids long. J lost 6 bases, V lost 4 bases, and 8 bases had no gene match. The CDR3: CASSPAGLDSEQYF. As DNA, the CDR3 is TGTGCCAGCAGCCCCGCGGGACTAGACTCCGAGCAGTACTTC. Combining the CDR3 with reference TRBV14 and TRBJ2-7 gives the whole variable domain EAGVTQFPSHSVIEKGQTVTLRCDPISGHDNLYWYRRVMGKEIKFLLHFVKESKQDESGMPNNRFLAERTGGTYSTLKVQPAELEDSGVYFCASSPAGLDSEQYFGPGTRLTVT.

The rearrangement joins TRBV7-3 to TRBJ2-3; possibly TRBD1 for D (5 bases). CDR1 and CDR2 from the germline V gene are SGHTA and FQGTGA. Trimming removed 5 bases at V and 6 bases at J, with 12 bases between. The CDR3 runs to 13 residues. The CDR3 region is CASSLQVRDTQYF. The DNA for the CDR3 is TGTGCCAGCAGCCTACAGGTCCGGGATACGCAGTATTTT.

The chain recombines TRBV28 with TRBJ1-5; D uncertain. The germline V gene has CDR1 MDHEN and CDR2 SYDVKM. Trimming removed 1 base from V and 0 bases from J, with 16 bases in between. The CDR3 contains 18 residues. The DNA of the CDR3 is TGTGCCAGCAGTTTATTTCGTAGAGGGTCAAATAGCAATCAGCCCCAGCATTTT. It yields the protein CASSLFRRGSNSNQPQHF.

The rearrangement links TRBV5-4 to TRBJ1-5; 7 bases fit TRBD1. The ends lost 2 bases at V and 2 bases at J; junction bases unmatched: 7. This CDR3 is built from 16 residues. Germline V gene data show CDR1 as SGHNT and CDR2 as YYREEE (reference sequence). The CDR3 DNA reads TGTGCCAGCAGCTTTTTAGGCAGGGGGGGCAATCAGCCCCAGCATTTT. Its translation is CASSFLGRGGNQPQHF.

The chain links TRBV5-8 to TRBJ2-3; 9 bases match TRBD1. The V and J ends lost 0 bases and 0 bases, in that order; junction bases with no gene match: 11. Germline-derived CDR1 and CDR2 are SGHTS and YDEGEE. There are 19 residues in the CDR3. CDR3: CASSLDPGQGDTSTDTQYF. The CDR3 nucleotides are TGTGCCAGCAGCTTGGACCCGGGACAGGGAGACACTAGCACAGATACGCAGTATTTT. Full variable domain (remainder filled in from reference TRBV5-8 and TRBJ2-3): EAGVTQSPTHLIKTRGQQATLRCSPISGHTSVYWYQQALGLGLQFLLWYDEGEERNRGNFPPRFSGRQFPNYSSELNVNALELEDSALYLCASSLDPGQGDTSTDTQYFGPGTRLTVL.

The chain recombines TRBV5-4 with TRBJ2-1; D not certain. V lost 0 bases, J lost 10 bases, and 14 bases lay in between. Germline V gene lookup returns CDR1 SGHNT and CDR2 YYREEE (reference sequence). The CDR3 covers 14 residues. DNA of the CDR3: TGTGCCAGCAGCTTGGACGGCCCACCCGGGGAGCAGTTCTTC. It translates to CASSLDGPPGEQFF.

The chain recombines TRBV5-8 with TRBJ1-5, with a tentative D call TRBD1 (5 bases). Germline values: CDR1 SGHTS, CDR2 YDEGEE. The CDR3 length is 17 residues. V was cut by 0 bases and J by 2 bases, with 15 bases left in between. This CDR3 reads CASSLGQSISGNQPQHF. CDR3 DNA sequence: TGTGCCAGCAGCTTGGGACAGTCCATTTCAGGCAATCAGCCCCAGCATTTT.

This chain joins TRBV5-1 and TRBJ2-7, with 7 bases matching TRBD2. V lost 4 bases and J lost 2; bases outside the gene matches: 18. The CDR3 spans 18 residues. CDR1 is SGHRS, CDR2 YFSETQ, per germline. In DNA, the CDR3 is TGCGCCAGCAGCCGAACGGACCTTGAGACTAGCCGACCCTACGAGCAGTACTTC. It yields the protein CASSRTDLETSRPYEQYF.

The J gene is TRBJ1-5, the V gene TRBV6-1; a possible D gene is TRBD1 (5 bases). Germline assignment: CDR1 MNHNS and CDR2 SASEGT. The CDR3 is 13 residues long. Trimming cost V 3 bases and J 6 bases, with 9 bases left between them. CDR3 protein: CASSDGGAQPQHF. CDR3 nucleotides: TGTGCCAGCAGTGACGGAGGGGCTCAGCCCCAGCATTTT.

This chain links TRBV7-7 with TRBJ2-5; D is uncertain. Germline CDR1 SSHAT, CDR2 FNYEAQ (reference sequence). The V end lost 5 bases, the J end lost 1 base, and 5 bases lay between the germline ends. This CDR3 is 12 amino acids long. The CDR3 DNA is TGTGCCAGCAGCGTAACCCAAGAGACCCAGTACTTC. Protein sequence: CASSVTQETQYF.

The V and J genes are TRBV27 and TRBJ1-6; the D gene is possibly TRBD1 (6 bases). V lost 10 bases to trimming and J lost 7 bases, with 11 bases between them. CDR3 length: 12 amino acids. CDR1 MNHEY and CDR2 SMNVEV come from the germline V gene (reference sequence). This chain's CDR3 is CATGQRNSPLHF. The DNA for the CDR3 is TGTGCCACCGGACAGAGAAATTCACCCCTCCACTTT.